These 20 T cell receptor beta chains share one sample of origin, sequenced in a study of blood T cells in healthy people across ages. Together with a sample-barcoded 5' primer, a J-beta primer mix was included in a second PCR lasting roughly 6 to 12 cycles. One entry per CDR3 protein results from TCRdb running MiXCR on the 5' RACE reads. This repertoire shows about 970,000 distinct CDR3 sequences, 51% found once; its top ten account for 20% to 25%. Sequenced material: blood. The receptors derive from a woman aged 60-70 years in good health.

This clonotype was picked up a small number of times. The chain uses TRBV20-1 and TRBJ2-1; D gene unclear. The germline V gene encodes CDR1 DFQATT and CDR2 SNEGSKA (reference sequence). This CDR3 is 11 amino acids long. V was trimmed by 6 bases and J by 11 bases, leaving 14 bases between them. The CDR3 sequence is CSARNLDKQFF. CDR3 bases: TGCAGTGCCAGAAACTTGGATAAGCAGTTCTTC.

The rearrangement links TRBV20-1 to TRBJ1-5, with 8 positions matching TRBD1. Trimming cost V 3 bases and J 2 bases; bases outside gene matches: 9. CDR3 length equals 16 residues. In germline, CDR1 is DFQATT, CDR2 SNEGSKA (reference sequence). CDR3 sequence (DNA): TGCAGTGCTAGGGGCTGGACAGGGATGGGCAATCAGCCCCAGCATTTT. Protein sequence: CSARGWTGMGNQPQHF.

The V and J genes are TRBV6-5 and TRBJ2-5, with 7 bases aligning to TRBD2. The germline CDR1 and CDR2 sequences are MNHEY and SVGAGI. V trimming: 1 base; J trimming: 4 bases; junction bases outside the gene matches: 0. CDR3 size: 13 residues. CDR3 loop: CASSYWEGETQYF. CDR3 bases: TGTGCCAGCAGTTACTGGGAGGGAGAGACCCAGTACTTC.

This chain uses TRBV5-4 with TRBJ1-2; 7 nucleotides match TRBD1. The V gene end was trimmed by 4 bases and the J gene end by 4 bases; junction bases not matched to a gene: 7. CDR1 SGHNT and CDR2 YYREEE come from the germline V gene (reference sequence). This CDR3 is 14 amino acids long. The CDR3 DNA sequence: TGTGCCAGCAGCACTAAGACAGGGATCTATGGCTACACCTTC. Protein: CASSTKTGIYGYTF.

The chain is built from TRBV21-1 and TRBJ1-6. TRBV21-1 is recorded as a pseudogene. This CDR3 region has 14 residues. The chain's CDR3 is CASSPKADGSPLHF. The CDR3 region has the DNA TGTGCCAGCAGCCCCAAGGCCGACGGTTCACCCCTCCACTTT.

This clonotype was seen ten or more times. V and J are TRBV7-9 and TRBJ2-7, with TRBD2 as a possible D gene (5 bases). Germline loops: CDR1 SEHNR, CDR2 FQNEAQ (reference sequence). The germline V and J ends were trimmed by 5 bases and 6 bases, with 14 bases remaining between them. This CDR3 is built from 13 residues. The CDR3 loop is CASSDYQRGEQYF. The CDR3 DNA reads as TGTGCCAGCAGCGACTACCAGCGAGGCGAGCAGTACTTC.

The genes are TRBV4-3 and TRBJ1-6; D perhaps matches TRBD1 (6 bases). Germline CDR1 is LGHNA and CDR2 is YSLEER. V lost 0 bases and J lost 10, with 13 bases in between. This CDR3 is built from 15 residues. CDR3 nucleotide sequence: TGCGCCAGCAGCCAAGAAACAGGGAGAGACTCACCCCTCCACTTT. Translation: CASSQETGRDSPLHF.

This clonotype was recorded a few times. This sequence joins TRBV14 and TRBJ2-1; a weak D match, TRBD2 (6 bases). The V and J ends lost 4 bases and 7 bases respectively, with 14 bases between them. The CDR3 is 14 residues long. Germline CDR1 SGHDN, CDR2 FVKESK. Here the CDR3 reads CASSRMEGWNEQFF. The CDR3 DNA is TGTGCCAGCAGCCGCATGGAGGGTTGGAATGAGCAGTTCTTC. Drawing the rest from reference TRBV14 and TRBJ2-1, the complete variable domain is EAGVTQFPSHSVIEKGQTVTLRCDPISGHDNLYWYRRVMGKEIKFLLHFVKESKQDESGMPNNRFLAERTGGTYSTLKVQPAELEDSGVYFCASSRMEGWNEQFFGPGTRLTVL.

In this sample, this clonotype turned up once. This chain joins TRBV20-1 and TRBJ2-1, with D possibly being TRBD2 (6 bases). V lost 5 bases and J 4 bases, leaving 15 bases between the germline ends. Germline CDR1 DFQATT, CDR2 SNEGSKA (reference sequence). The CDR3 runs 14 residues. The CDR3 region is CSALRASVYNEQFF. The CDR3 DNA reads as TGCAGTGCTCTGAGGGCTAGCGTGTACAATGAGCAGTTCTTC.

This clonotype turned up a few times. The chain recombines TRBV7-2 with TRBJ2-7, with D possibly being TRBD2 (6 bases). With 5 bases removed from V and 0 bases from J, the gap between germline ends came to 14 bases. Germline V gives CDR1 SGHTA, CDR2 FQGNSA. CDR3 length: 15 residues. CDR3 region: CASSLTGLSSYEQYF. CDR3 coding DNA: TGTGCCAGCAGCCTTACGGGACTTTCCTCCTACGAGCAGTACTTC.

This clonotype was seen a single time. This chain links TRBV24-1 with TRBJ2-4, with 10 bases matching TRBD1. CDR1 KGHDR and CDR2 SFDVKD come from the germline V gene. The CDR3 consists of 16 residues. Losses at the gene ends were 4 bases for V and 5 bases for J; bases not matched to a gene: 7. CDR3 nucleotides: TGTGCCACCAGTGAAACCGGGACAGGGGTCCAAAACATTCAGTACTTC. Protein: CATSETGTGVQNIQYF.

The chain's CDR3 is CASSQAVESYEQYF. CDR3 coding DNA: TGCGCCAGCAGCCAAGCCGTGGAGTCCTACGAGCAGTACTTC. The genes are TRBV4-1 and TRBJ2-7; D call uncertain. Germline assignment: CDR1 MGHRA and CDR2 YSYEKL. The CDR3 length is 14 residues. Trimming shortened V by 1 base and J by 1 base, and 8 bases separated the two germline ends.

This clonotype appeared a single time. This sequence joins TRBV28 and TRBJ2-6; D is ambiguous. The CDR3 spans 15 residues. Trimming cost V 7 bases and J 0 bases, with 10 bases left between them. CDR1 MDHEN and CDR2 SYDVKM come from the germline V gene. CDR3 residues: CASTQRSSGANVLTF. The CDR3 nucleotides read TGTGCCAGCACCCAGAGGAGCTCTGGGGCCAACGTCCTGACTTTC.

This clonotype was seen ten or more times. The V gene is TRBV28, the J gene TRBJ2-2, with TRBD1 matching 9 bases. CDR1 and CDR2 (germline): MDHEN, SYDVKM. J was trimmed by 7 bases and V by 6 bases; bases with no gene match: 6. The CDR3 is 14 amino acids. The CDR3 loop reads CASRDRGFGGELFF. Written as DNA, the CDR3 is TGTGCCAGCAGGGACAGGGGTTTCGGCGGGGAGCTGTTTTTT.

This clonotype was observed at least ten times. The chain employs TRBV11-2 and TRBJ2-5; 10 bases fit TRBD1. The CDR3 consists of 14 residues. Trimming cost V 5 bases and J 3 bases; bases outside gene matches: 3. Germline loops: CDR1 SGHAT, CDR2 FQNNGV. Written as DNA, the CDR3 is TGTGCCAGCAGCAGAGGGACAGGGGAAGAGACCCAGTACTTC. Translated, it gives CASSRGTGEETQYF.

CDR3 coding DNA: TGTGCCAGCTCACCTGCTAGGGATAGTACAGACGAGCAGTACTTC. This codes for CASSPARDSTDEQYF. V is TRBV18 and J is TRBJ2-5, with D uncertain. The end of the DNA fits TRBJ2-7 better, so the J call may be wrong. CDR3 length: 15 amino acids. Germline V gene lookup returns CDR1 KGHSH and CDR2 LQKENI.

The gene calls are TRBV11-3 and TRBJ2-7; 8 positions agree with TRBD1. The CDR3 runs to 15 residues. CDR1 is SGHNT, CDR2 YENEEA, per germline. V shed 1 base and J 5 bases; nucleotides not matched to a gene: 7. DNA for the CDR3: TGTGCCAGCAGCTTAGCGGCCAGGGGGCGTAACGAGCAGTACTTC. Translating it yields CASSLAARGRNEQYF.

The chain carries TRBV28 and TRBJ2-3; D ambiguous. Deletions cut 8 bases from V and 3 bases from J, with 9 bases between. Germline-derived CDR1 and CDR2 are MDHEN and SYDVKM. The CDR3 is made up of 12 amino acids. The CDR3 loop is CASGSVTDTQYF. The CDR3 coding sequence is TGTGCCAGCGGCTCAGTGACAGATACGCAGTATTTT.

The chain has TRBV14 and TRBJ2-4; no definite D call. The J call may be mistaken, given a closer DNA end match to TRBJ2-7. The CDR3 has 14 residues. Germline CDR1 reads SGHDN; CDR2 reads FVKESK. CDR3 sequence (DNA): TGTGCCAGCAGCCAACGGCAGTGGGCCTACGAGCAGTACTTC. It specifies CASSQRQWAYEQYF.

The V and J genes are TRBV10-3 and TRBJ2-5; D perhaps matches TRBD1 (6 bases). The CDR3 runs to 13 residues. CDR1 is ENHRY, CDR2 SYGVKD, per germline. With 6 bases removed from V and 2 bases from J, the gap between germline ends came to 10 bases. The CDR3: CAISRTAQETQYF. As DNA, the CDR3 is TGTGCCATCAGCAGGACAGCTCAAGAGACCCAGTACTTC.